Below, one T cell receptor beta chain is given with its context. The data stem from a study of blood T cells in healthy people across ages. Through a sample-barcoded 5' primer and a J-beta primer mix, a second PCR was run for roughly 6 to 12 cycles. TCRdb redid the calling of the 5' RACE reads with MiXCR, one entry per CDR3 protein. The sample includes around 1.5 million distinct CDR3 sequences, roughly a third seen only once; the top ten take around 11%. Trimming at V came to 2 bases and at J to 3 bases, leaving 9 bases not matched to a gene. This CDR3 contains 16 residues. The V gene's germline CDR1 is DFQATT and CDR2 SNEGSKA (reference sequence).

V is TRBV20-1 and J is TRBJ1-5, with TRBD1 identical over 8 bases. The receptor comes from a woman younger than 45 in good health. Sequences were obtained from blood. CDR3 DNA: TGCAGTGCTAGATCAGGGGGCGCGGGGACCAATCAGCCCCAGCATTTT. Its translation is CSARSGGAGTNQPQHF.